Listed below are T cell receptor beta chains from one sample, sequenced in a study of T cell responses to AZD1222 COVID-19 vaccine. Clones were read by immunoSEQ multiplex PCR, and TCRdb kept only the in-frame ones, dropping some. The table includes about 120,000 clones, 85% to 95% detected once. The sample was peripheral blood, taken on day 0 of AZD1222 vaccination. These receptor sequences come from an adult in good health. CDR3s include the opening cysteine and the closing phenylalanine or tryptophan. The D gene is left open where the match is weak. The size of a clone is reported for some rows only, either as once, few or many, or as a class for expanded clones.

CDR3nt,CDR3aa,v_gene,j_gene,abundance,d_gene
TGTGCCAGTAGGACAGGCGGGAGCAATGAAAAACTGTTTTTT,CASRTGGSNEKLFF,TRBV19,TRBJ1-4,once,-
TGTGCCTGCCTCTCCCCGGGGAGGGACACTGAAGCTTTCTTT,CACLSPGRDTEAFF,TRBV30,TRBJ1-1,-,-
TGTGCCAGCAGCCAAGAACCTCTAGGTATCTACGAGCAGTACTTC,CASSQEPLGIYEQYF,TRBV14,TRBJ2-7,-,-
TGTGCCAGCAGTTTCAAGCCGTTACGATTTGGCTACACCTTC,CASSFKPLRFGYTF,TRBV27,TRBJ1-2,-,-
TGCGCCAGCAGCTGGGACAGCTCCTACAATGAGCAGTTCTTC,CASSWDSSYNEQFF,TRBV5-1,TRBJ2-1,-,TRBD1
TGTGCCAGCAGCTTAGGAGGGGGGGCAGATACGCAGTATTTT,CASSLGGGADTQYF,TRBV7-3,TRBJ2-3,-,-
TGTGCCATCAGTGAGAAAGAGCGACAGCAGTTCTTC,CAISEKERQQFF,TRBV10-3,TRBJ2-1,-,-
TGTGCCAGCACCCGGGACAGGGGCTCTGGAAACACCATATATTTT,CASTRDRGSGNTIYF,TRBV6-5,TRBJ1-3,-,TRBD1
TGTGCCAGCAGCTTTTTTGGTTGGAATGAGCAGTTCTTC,CASSFFGWNEQFF,TRBV11-1,TRBJ2-1,-,-
TGCGCCAGCAGCTTATCCACTACAGGGGGAACTGAAGCTTTCTTT,CASSLSTTGGTEAFF,TRBV5-1,TRBJ1-1,-,TRBD1
TGTGCCAGCAGTTACGAGTTCCTCTCCTACGAGCAGTACTTC,CASSYEFLSYEQYF,TRBV6-5,TRBJ2-7,-,-
TGTGCCAGCAGGCCGGGACGTCGCTCTGGGGCCAACGTCCTGACTTTC,CASRPGRRSGANVLTF,TRBV28,TRBJ2-6,-,-
TGTGCCAGCAGCGTAGGGTACAGGGGGCTTGGCGAGCAGTACTTC,CASSVGYRGLGEQYF,TRBV9,TRBJ2-7,-,TRBD1
TGTGCCAGCAGCGTCGGGCAGGGGGAGGCTTTCTTT,CASSVGQGEAFF,TRBV9,TRBJ1-1,-,TRBD1
TGTGCCAGCAGTTTACAGTTGCGGGCCTCTGGGGCCAACGTCCTGACTTTC,CASSLQLRASGANVLTF,TRBV27,TRBJ2-6,-,-
TGTGCCAGCATAGGGAGAGACTATGGCTACACCTTC,CASIGRDYGYTF,TRBV2,TRBJ1-2,-,-
TGCGCCAGCAGCCATGTCGACAGGGCAAATCAGCCCCAGCATTTT,CASSHVDRANQPQHF,TRBV4-1,TRBJ1-5,-,TRBD1
TGTGCCAGCACCACAGGCCGATATCCATTGATTGGCTACACCTTC,CASTTGRYPLIGYTF,TRBV5-4,TRBJ1-2,-,-
TGCAGCGTTGTTGGGTACGGGACGTCAGCCTACGAGCAGTACTTC,CSVVGYGTSAYEQYF,TRBV29-1,TRBJ2-7,-,-
TGTGCCAGCAGCTTTCGGGGTGACAATGAGCAGTTCTTC,CASSFRGDNEQFF,TRBV11-2,TRBJ2-1,-,-
TGTGCCAGCAGTTACGGACGGCGTGAAAAACTGTTTTTT,CASSYGRREKLFF,TRBV6-6,TRBJ1-4,-,-
TGTGCCAGCAGCTCCATTACCGTGGCCGACAATCAGCCCCAGCATTTT,CASSSITVADNQPQHF,TRBV21-1,TRBJ1-5,-,-
TGTGCCAGCAGTTACCTCTACGAGCAGTACTTC,CASSYLYEQYF,TRBV6-5,TRBJ2-7,-,-
TGTGCCAGCTCGACAGGGGGCAACGAGCAGTACTTC,CASSTGGNEQYF,TRBV18,TRBJ2-7,-,TRBD1
TGTGCTTCGGGGACGACTAATTCACCCCTCCACTTT,CASGTTNSPLHF,TRBV30,TRBJ1-6,-,-
TGTGCCAGCAGATCTCCTCCGGGGCACTATGGCTACACCTTC,CASRSPPGHYGYTF,TRBV7-2,TRBJ1-2,once,-
TGTGCCAGCAGCGTAGAGGGACGCACTGAAGCTTTCTTT,CASSVEGRTEAFF,TRBV9,TRBJ1-1,-,-
TGCGCCAGCAGTGGCGGGACCGATGGCTACACCTTC,CASSGGTDGYTF,TRBV5-1,TRBJ1-2,-,-
TGTGCCAGCAGTTTGGGAGGGGGCGATTCACCCCTCCACTTT,CASSLGGGDSPLHF,TRBV28,TRBJ1-6,-,TRBD1
TGTGCCAGCAGCTTAGCGGACAGGGGGCAGCAGTTCTTC,CASSLADRGQQFF,TRBV7-2,TRBJ2-1,-,TRBD1
TGTGCCAGCAGTCGACGGACAGATCAGCCCCAGCATTTT,CASSRRTDQPQHF,TRBV7-9,TRBJ1-5,once,-
TGTGCTTCCTTCAGCGGGGGCGGTGATACGCAGTATTTT,CASFSGGGDTQYF,TRBV7-9,TRBJ2-3,-,TRBD2
TGTGCCAGCAGATTAAGACAGGGCTCTGCTTTCTTT,CASRLRQGSAFF,TRBV14,TRBJ1-1,-,TRBD1
TGTGCCAGCAGCTTGGGTGGCGGCTACACCTTC,CASSLGGGYTF,TRBV5-6,TRBJ1-2,-,-
TGTGCCAGTAGTCGGGGATACAATGAGCAGTTCTTC,CASSRGYNEQFF,TRBV19,TRBJ2-1,few,-
TGTGCCAGTAGTATTTCCAATCAGCCCCAGCATTTT,CASSISNQPQHF,TRBV19,TRBJ1-5,few,-
TGTGCCAGCAGCGGTGGACAGGGGGATAACTATGGCTACACCTTC,CASSGGQGDNYGYTF,TRBV5-6,TRBJ1-2,-,TRBD1
TGTGCCAGTAGCACAGGGTTTGGGCGCACTGAAGCTTTCTTT,CASSTGFGRTEAFF,TRBV19,TRBJ1-1,-,-
TGTGCCAGCAGTGAAGCTAGCCAGCCCCAGCATTTT,CASSEASQPQHF,TRBV2,TRBJ1-5,-,-
TGCGCCAGCAGCCAAGAATATGGGGCAGGCGTCCGGGAGCCCCAGCATTTT,CASSQEYGAGVREPQHF,TRBV4-1,TRBJ1-5,-,-
TGTGCCAGCAGTTTGATCCCAGGGGGCTCTGGAAACACCATATATTTT,CASSLIPGGSGNTIYF,TRBV28,TRBJ1-3,-,TRBD1
TGTGCCAGCAGCTCTGGGGTGGGATCCTCAGCTGAAGCTTTCTTT,CASSSGVGSSAEAFF,TRBV6-6,TRBJ1-1,-,-
TGTGCCAGCAGCAAGGGACTAGCGGGGGGTAGTGAGCAGTTCTTC,CASSKGLAGGSEQFF,TRBV6-5,TRBJ2-1,-,TRBD2
TGTGCCAGCACCCTCGTAGCGGGGGACTACACCGGGGAGCTGTTTTTT,CASTLVAGDYTGELFF,TRBV11-2,TRBJ2-2,-,TRBD2
TGTGCCAGCACCGCACAGCAAACCCAAACCGGGGAGCTGTTTTTT,CASTAQQTQTGELFF,TRBV3-1/TRBV3-2,TRBJ2-2,-,-
TGTGCCAGTAGTACGCAACAGGGGGCGGCCTACGAGCAGTACTTC,CASSTQQGAAYEQYF,TRBV19,TRBJ2-7,-,TRBD1
TGTGCCAGCAGCTTGGACACAGGGAGGGGTACGCAGTATTTT,CASSLDTGRGTQYF,TRBV11-2,TRBJ2-3,-,-
TGTGCCAGCAGCTACGGGACAGCGAACACCGGGGAGCTGTTTTTT,CASSYGTANTGELFF,TRBV9,TRBJ2-2,-,TRBD1
TGTGCCTGGAGTGTATCCGGCCTTGGTGGGCAGTACTTC,CAWSVSGLGGQYF,TRBV30,TRBJ2-7,-,-
TGTGCCAGCAGTCCAGAAGGCAGGGGACGATCCAACTATGGCTACACCTTC,CASSPEGRGRSNYGYTF,TRBV28,TRBJ1-2,-,-
TGTGCTAGTGGTCCCACGGGACTAGCGAACAACGAGCAGTACTTC,CASGPTGLANNEQYF,TRBV12-5,TRBJ2-7,-,TRBD2
TGTGCCAGCAGACAGGACAACGGAAACACCATATATTTT,CASRQDNGNTIYF,TRBV2,TRBJ1-3,-,-
TGTGCCAGCAGTTTAGCAGGTTCATCTGAAGCTTTCTTT,CASSLAGSSEAFF,TRBV28,TRBJ1-1,once,-
TGCAGTGCTAGTTGGTGGGGGCTTAACTATGGCTACACCTTC,CSASWWGLNYGYTF,TRBV20-1,TRBJ1-2,-,-
TGTGCCAGCAGCCCTCGGGACAGGAGCTCCTACGAGCAGTACTTC,CASSPRDRSSYEQYF,TRBV3-1/TRBV3-2,TRBJ2-7,-,TRBD1
TGTGCCAGCAGTTTGAGGACAGGCCTCATGAACACTGAAGCTTTCTTT,CASSLRTGLMNTEAFF,TRBV28,TRBJ1-1,once,TRBD1
TGCGCCAGCAGCCAGGACAGCTATGGCTACACCTTC,CASSQDSYGYTF,TRBV4-1,TRBJ1-2,-,-